The T cell receptor (beta chain) under discussion was sequenced for a study of regulatory T cells in long-lasting Graves disease. Study-wide findings and caveats: Persistent disease preferred TRBV28, TRBJ1-2 and TRBJ2-5. Persistent cases of Graves' showed reduced TCR diversity relative to newly diagnosed patients.

Germline V gene lookup returns CDR1 SGDLS and CDR2 YYNGEE. The trim removed 2 bases at V and 0 bases at J, leaving 7 bases unmatched. The CDR3 totals 16 residues. Only a few counts were recorded for this clonotype. The antigen remains undetermined. Time point given: newly diagnosed GD, antithyroid drugs for less than 3 months. Preparation of the TCR library used RNA extracted from PBMCs. Researchers made TCR beta libraries by using iRepertoire HTBI primers and running Arm-PCR on CDR3 regions. TCRdb reanalysed the multiplex PCR reads using MiXCR and keeps one entry per CDR3 protein. The table shows about 500,000 distinct CDR3 sequences, with around 12% occurring only once. These same data were also listed under a study on T cells in Graves' hyperthyroidism and ophthalmopathy. Per that paper: The study defined stable Graves' hyperthyroidism as no ophthalmopathy progression within 18 months. A first-round RT-PCR of the TCR CDR3 used the HTBI primer set.

This clonotype originated in a woman between 25 and 40 years old with Graves disease. Material: peripheral blood mononuclear cells (PBMCs), obtained at new diagnosis, from a patient treated with antithyroid drugs. V and J are TRBV9 and TRBJ2-7; 8 bases match TRBD1. In nucleotides, the CDR3 is TGTGCCAGCAGCGTCGGACCAGGGGGCAGCTCCTACGAGCAGTACTTC. It encodes CASSVGPGGSSYEQYF.